The clone carrying this T cell receptor (beta chain) has more than one count but fewer than ten. Its antigen remains unknown. This CDR3 is built from 13 residues. The V gene's germline CDR1 is SGHNT and CDR2 YYREEE (reference sequence). V was trimmed by 1 base and J by 3 bases, leaving 8 bases between them. Assay used: immunoSEQ multiplex PCR; TCRdb lists only in-frame clones, some missing. The sample carries 20,000 to 25,000 clones, approximately 83% recorded once. This record comes from a study of regulatory dendritic cells for organ transplantation. On the study more broadly: Regulatory dendritic cells were monocyte-derived, receiving vitamin D3 on days 0 and 4 and IL-10 on day 4.

CFSE-labeled sorted T cells met regulatory or mature dendritic cells for 5 to 6 days. The origin of this receptor is a human donor in good health. The rearrangement uses TRBV5-4 and TRBJ2-7; tentative D call: TRBD1 (5 bases). The sequencing input was naive CD4+ T cells from blood cultured with regulatory dendritic cells. Subset of the sample: CD45RA+ naive T cells. The CDR3 sequence is CASSLPQGYEQYF. Here the CDR3 DNA reads TGTGCCAGCAGCTTGCCTCAGGGCTACGAGCAGTACTTC.